The sequence of this TCR beta chain was determined in a study of blood T cell repertoires in COVID-19. Study information: The United States, Italy and Spain supplied acute and convalescent COVID-19 samples. T cells, B-cell-depleted T cells, or PBMCs provided the cDNA or gDNA that served as material.

TCRdb's copy holds only in-frame clones and misses some; the assay was immunoSEQ multiplex PCR. There are roughly 70,000 clones in the sample; around 90% occur only once, and around 9% lies in the top ten. Trimming shortened V by 2 bases and J by 3 bases, and 13 bases separated the two germline ends. CDR1 MNHNS and CDR2 SASEGT come from the germline V gene. This CDR3 spans 15 amino acids. The clonotype comes from a human donor in a cohort sampled during active COVID-19. The chain carries TRBV6-1 and TRBJ1-2, with D possibly being TRBD1 (6 bases). Sequences were obtained from peripheral blood. The CDR3 bases are TGTGCCAGCAGTGAACAAAGTGCAGGGGACTATGGCTACACCTTC. Its protein is CASSEQSAGDYGYTF.